This record covers a single TCR beta chain. Antigen unknown. This sample is part of a study of OX40 agonist ivuxolimab in advanced cancers. Turning to the study itself: All patients had ivuxolimab intravenously every 2 weeks at 0.01 to 10 mg/kg. Of mixed ages from about 23 to 79 and averaging about 56 years, the group was almost 85% male. Study results and caveats: Researchers did not establish what antigens the expanded peripheral T cells target.

CDR1 is SGHTA and CDR2 is FQGNSA in the germline V gene. V lost 1 base, J lost 6 bases, and 8 bases lay in between. The CDR3 is 13 amino acids. Using immunoSEQ multiplex PCR, the repertoire was profiled, and TCRdb retains in-frame clones only, with some absent. The sample records 60,000 to 85,000 clones, 87% being singletons. The origin of this receptor is an adult with an advanced solid tumor such as melanoma, head and neck, liver or kidney cancer. The chain joins TRBV7-2 to TRBJ2-3; D gene uncertain. The material was CD4+ or CD8+ T cells sorted from blood, obtained in a trial of the OX40 agonist ivuxolimab. The CDR3 protein is CASSLDSQDTQYF. DNA of the CDR3: TGTGCCAGCAGCTTAGACTCTCAGGATACGCAGTATTTT.